This T cell receptor beta chain was identified in a study of T-cell memory formation after mild COVID-19. Study results and caveats: Whereas later expanders leaned CD4+, clones contracting day 15 to 85 showed a balanced CD4/CD8 makeup.

In regard to this clonotype: Its specificity is unknown.

The germline CDR1 and CDR2 sequences are MGHRA and YSYEKL. Trimming stripped 3 bases from V and 0 bases from J, with 11 bases between. The CDR3 covers 15 residues. TCRdb re-derived calls from the 5' RACE reads in MiXCR, one entry per CDR3 protein. The repertoire holds 140,000 or so distinct CDR3 sequences, with roughly 21% as singletons. This chain joins TRBV4-1 and TRBJ1-1; D gene ambiguous. The sequencing input was PBMCs or a T cell subset sorted from them (not recorded which). This receptor was taken from an adult woman who had mild COVID-19 (a few samples of this study predate the infection). Cell type and time point are not known. DNA for the CDR3: TGCGCCAGCAGCCACGGGATTGCAGTGAACACTGAAGCTTTCTTT. Protein product: CASSHGIAVNTEAFF.